This T cell receptor beta chain originates from a study of cytomegalovirus exposure and HLA in healthy donors. Study summary: Previous work identified roughly 120 million unique TCR beta sequences from around 200 million T cells.

All donors participated as healthy donors of bone marrow. The study, taken as a whole, reports: For presence/absence analyses, sequencing depth was assumed to be roughly uniform across donors. Later analysis found that TCR beta chains associated with HLA were more clonally expanded than other, equally common chains.

60 Vbeta and 13 Jbeta primers were used in PCR. Profiled with immunoSEQ multiplex PCR; TCRdb holds only in-frame clones, not every one. The sample includes roughly 130,000 clones, approximately 68% of them seen just once. This clone has more than one count but fewer than ten. As yet, its antigen is unknown. This CDR3 is built from 13 residues. Trimming took off 0 bases at V and 5 bases at J, with 8 bases between the two ends. Germline V CDR1 and CDR2: LGHNA, YNFKEQ. The source material was PBMCs. The chain uses TRBV4-2 and TRBJ2-7, with D maybe TRBD2 (5 bases). The TCR was taken from a young man in good health and CMV-seropositive. The CDR3, as DNA: TGTGCCAGCAGCCAAGAGGGAGCCCACGAGCAGTACTTC. It translates to CASSQEGAHEQYF.